This passage covers 22 T cell receptor beta chains from one sample sequenced in a study of CD8+ T cells in alopecia areata (dated by TCRdb to about 2018). The library was produced with the immunoSEQ multiplex PCR assay. RNA was extracted from all samples and reverse transcribed into cDNA, which served as template for TCR sequencing. TCRdb obtained this table from immuneACCESS and retained in-frame rearrangements with V and J assigned. These tables miss some clones; where compared with another copy, unresolved V genes account for less than half of the shortfall, and the remainder is unexplained. The sample profile shows about 110,000 clones; roughly 50% of them were found once. The ten most abundant clones make up over 9% of the sample. The label giving this sample's time point can be read as: about 25 weeks on oral tofacitinib. The treatment or condition label on this specimen signifies: oral pan-JAK inhibitor, 5-10 mg twice daily.

Sample: CD8+ T cells sorted from blood, taken at week 24, from a patient treated with tofacitinib. The receptors derive from a human donor with alopecia areata.

V gene TRBV4-1 combines with J gene TRBJ2-3; a weak D match, TRBD2 (5 bases). This CDR3 has 11 amino acids. Between the trimmed V and J ends, which lost 3 bases and 10 bases, there was a span of 8 bases. CDR1 and CDR2 from the germline V gene are MGHRA and YSYEKL. The CDR3 here is CASSHGEPQYF. The CDR3 nucleotides are TGCGCCAGCAGCCATGGGGAGCCGCAGTATTTT.

The chain carries TRBV19 and TRBJ2-5, with D perhaps given as TRBD1 or TRBD2 (5 bases each). Trimming took off 1 base at V and 0 bases at J, with 21 bases between the two ends. CDR3 length equals 19 residues. The V gene's germline CDR1 is LNHDA and CDR2 SQIVND (reference sequence). The CDR3 loop reads CASSIGPPGAEGHQETQYF. The CDR3 DNA reads TGTGCCAGTAGTATAGGCCCCCCCGGGGCAGAGGGCCACCAAGAGACCCAGTACTTC.

V usage is TRBV30 and J usage is TRBJ2-7; D not resolved. In germline, CDR1 is GTSNPN, CDR2 SVGIG (reference sequence). Trimming removed 8 bases at V and 2 bases at J, with 13 bases between. The CDR3 is 12 amino acids. Written as DNA, the CDR3 is TGTGCCAGCCATGTGAGTCCCTACGAGCAGTACTTC. This codes for CASHVSPYEQYF. The variable domain in full, completed from reference TRBV30 and TRBJ2-7, reads SQTIHQWPATLVQPVGSPLSLECTVEGTSNPNLYWYRQAAGRGLQLLFYSVGIGQISSEVPQNLSASRPQDRQFILSSKKLLLSDSGFYLCASHVSPYEQYFGPGTRLTVT.

In its sample, this clone was seen many times. The chain carries TRBV6-4 and TRBJ2-3; TRBD1 might be the D (5 bases). This CDR3 region has 14 residues. The ends were cut back, 0 bases at V and 1 base at J, with 5 bases in the middle. Germline CDR1 reads MRHNA; CDR2 reads SNTAGT. CDR3 sequence (DNA): TGTGCCAGCAGTGACTCACAGGGCACAGATACGCAGTATTTT. Its translation: CASSDSQGTDTQYF.

The rearrangement joins TRBV5-6 to TRBJ2-3, with 9 bases that match TRBD2. The J segment lost 5 bases and the V segment lost 5 bases, leaving 12 bases of the junction unmatched. Per the germline V gene, CDR1 is SGHDT and CDR2 is YYEEEE. The CDR3 contains 16 residues. The CDR3 spells CASSFGVAGEVDTQYF. The CDR3 DNA follows: TGTGCCAGCAGTTTTGGGGTAGCGGGGGAGGTAGATACGCAGTATTTT.

CDR3 region: CASSGSRETQYF. CDR3 nucleotides: TGTGCCAGCAGCGGCTCTCGGGAGACCCAGTACTTC. The chain recombines TRBV13 with TRBJ2-5; D uncertain. The V end lost 5 bases, the J end lost 5 bases, and 9 bases lay between the germline ends. This CDR3 is built from 12 residues. Per the germline V gene, CDR1 is PRHDT and CDR2 is FYEKMQ (reference sequence).

This clone was detected a few times. This rearrangement joins TRBV4-2 to TRBJ1-1; D might be TRBD1 (5 bases). Per the germline V gene, CDR1 is LGHNA and CDR2 is YNFKEQ. V lost 0 bases and J 5 bases, leaving 7 bases between the germline ends. The CDR3 length is 13 residues. CDR3 amino acids: CASSQEGGTEAFF. The CDR3 DNA is TGTGCCAGCAGCCAAGAGGGGGGGACTGAAGCTTTCTTT.

This clone was seen a few times. V and J are TRBV11-2 and TRBJ2-1; 11 bases are shared with TRBD2. Trimming cost V 4 bases and J 3 bases; bases outside gene matches: 5. There are 16 residues in the CDR3. Germline V lookup: CDR1 SGHAT, CDR2 FQNNGV. The CDR3 DNA reads as TGTGCCAGCAGCTGGGGACTAGCGGAAAACTACAATGAGCAGTTCTTC. It encodes CASSWGLAENYNEQFF.

The chain is built from TRBV4-2 and TRBJ2-5, with TRBD1 matching 9 bases. The CDR3 runs 12 residues. Unmatched junction bases numbered 1, after V lost 6 bases and J lost 5 bases. Germline V gene lookup returns CDR1 LGHNA and CDR2 YNFKEQ. This CDR3 reads CASRGTGETQYF. CDR3 in DNA: TGTGCCAGCAGGGGGACAGGGGAGACCCAGTACTTC.

This chain links TRBV5-6 with TRBJ1-2; tentative D call: TRBD1 (5 bases). V gave up 4 bases and J gave up 3 bases, with 10 bases separating them. Germline V gives CDR1 SGHDT, CDR2 YYEEEE. The CDR3 sequence is 13 residues long. The CDR3 is CASSHLTDYGYTF. The CDR3 nucleotides are TGTGCCAGCAGCCATTTGACAGACTATGGCTACACCTTC.

This clone was seen more than once but under ten times. The chain uses TRBV15 and TRBJ2-1; D is uncertain. This CDR3 spans 12 amino acids. The ends were cut back, 5 bases at V and 7 bases at J, with 9 bases in the middle. Per the germline V gene, CDR1 is LNHNV and CDR2 is YYDKDF (reference sequence). CDR3 region: CATSPDRNEQFF. CDR3 bases: TGTGCCACCAGCCCGGACCGTAATGAGCAGTTCTTC.

V gene TRBV6-6 combines with J gene TRBJ2-1; D uncertain. Germline CDR1 reads MNHNY; CDR2 reads SVGAGI (reference sequence). The CDR3 is 12 residues long. The V end was cut by 5 bases, the J end by 10 bases, with 12 bases between. In nucleotides, the CDR3 is TGTGCCAGCAGTCCACGGATGCAGGAGCAGTTCTTC. It codes for CASSPRMQEQFF.

The gene calls are TRBV7-9 and TRBJ1-4; D uncertain. From germline, CDR1 is SEHNR and CDR2 FQNEAQ (reference sequence). V lost 0 bases and J lost 3, with 20 bases in between. This CDR3 has 19 residues. The CDR3 DNA reads as TGTGCCAGCAGCTTAGCCCCCGAGGGCATAATTAGGTCTAATGAAAAACTGTTTTTT. The encoded protein is CASSLAPEGIIRSNEKLFF.

This clone appeared a few times. The chain couples TRBV27 to TRBJ2-3; 11 bases map to TRBD2. Trimming removed 6 bases from V and 1 base from J; junction bases left unmatched: 3. The CDR3 runs to 15 residues. Per the germline V gene, CDR1 is MNHEY and CDR2 is SMNVEV (reference sequence). Here the CDR3 DNA reads TGTGCCAGCAGACTAGCGGGGGAGGGCACAGATACGCAGTATTTT. Translation: CASRLAGEGTDTQYF.

J is TRBJ2-5 and V is TRBV15; D is undetermined. Per germline, CDR1 LNHNV and CDR2 YYDKDF (reference sequence). This CDR3 spans 17 amino acids. The germline V and J ends were trimmed by 0 bases and 1 base, with 15 bases remaining between them. The CDR3 here is CATSREPTTATQETQYF. The CDR3 DNA sequence: TGTGCCACCAGCAGAGAACCCACCACAGCCACCCAAGAGACCCAGTACTTC.

The chain carries TRBV27 and TRBJ1-2; D uncertain. Germline assignment: CDR1 MNHEY and CDR2 SMNVEV (reference sequence). This CDR3 contains 13 residues. V lost 3 bases and J 5 bases, leaving 10 bases between the germline ends. This chain's CDR3 is CASSFGVGYGYTF. The CDR3 DNA reads as TGTGCCAGCAGTTTTGGGGTTGGATATGGCTACACCTTC.

In its sample, this clone was seen a few times. This chain connects TRBV29-1 to TRBJ1-1; no reliable D call. The CDR3 extends over 14 amino acids. The V end was cut by 7 bases, the J end by 6 bases, with 21 bases between. Germline V gene data show CDR1 as SQVTM and CDR2 as ANQGSEA. CDR3 in DNA: TGCAGCGACGTGGGGTCTAGGTCAACCGCTGAAGCTTTCTTT. It codes for CSDVGSRSTAEAFF.

V gene TRBV30 combines with J gene TRBJ2-1; 9 positions agree with TRBD2. The CDR3 covers 13 residues. The J segment lost 9 bases and the V segment lost 0 bases, leaving 3 bases of the junction unmatched. The germline CDR1 and CDR2 sequences are GTSNPN and SVGIG (reference sequence). CDR3 region: CAWSVERGVEQFF. The DNA for the CDR3 is TGTGCCTGGAGTGTTGAGCGGGGGGTTGAGCAGTTCTTC. The full variable domain, completed using reference TRBV30 and TRBJ2-1, is SQTIHQWPATLVQPVGSPLSLECTVEGTSNPNLYWYRQAAGRGLQLLFYSVGIGQISSEVPQNLSASRPQDRQFILSSKKLLLSDSGFYLCAWSVERGVEQFFGPGTRLTVL.

The rearrangement links TRBV5-1 to TRBJ1-5; D not resolved. This CDR3 region has 14 residues. The ends were cut back, 5 bases at V and 2 bases at J, with 11 bases in the middle. CDR1 SGHRS and CDR2 YFSETQ come from the germline V gene. The CDR3 sequence is CASSPEGGNQPQHF. The CDR3 bases are TGCGCCAGCAGTCCGGAGGGAGGCAATCAGCCCCAGCATTTT.

This clone has just one count. The J gene is TRBJ2-3, the V gene TRBV29-1, with 15 bases fitting TRBD2. The J segment lost 4 bases and the V segment lost 7 bases, leaving 9 bases of the junction unmatched. There are 16 residues in the CDR3. Germline lookup yields CDR1 SQVTM and CDR2 ANQGSEA. In DNA, the CDR3 is TGCAGCGCTGGGACTAGCGGGGGGAGGTCTGCAGATACGCAGTATTTT. Its translation: CSAGTSGGRSADTQYF.

V is TRBV7-8 and J is TRBJ1-4, with D tentatively TRBD1 (5 bases). Germline V gene sequence: CDR1 SGHVS, CDR2 FQNEAQ. Trimming took off 3 bases at V and 5 bases at J, with 16 bases between the two ends. This CDR3 has 16 residues. This CDR3 reads CASSFWLGTGNEKLFF. In nucleotides, the CDR3 is TGTGCCAGCAGCTTCTGGCTTGGGACGGGGAATGAAAAACTGTTTTTT.

This clone was observed a handful of times. The chain has TRBV27 and TRBJ2-7; D possibly uses TRBD1 or TRBD2 (5 bases each). The length of the CDR3 is 13 residues. Germline V gene data show CDR1 as MNHEY and CDR2 as SMNVEV (reference sequence). V was trimmed by 2 bases and J by 3 bases, leaving 8 bases between them. CDR3 sequence reads: CASSLRDHYEQYF. The DNA of the CDR3 is TGTGCCAGCAGTTTAAGGGACCACTACGAGCAGTACTTC.